The 28 T cell receptor beta chains listed next were all sequenced from one sample in a study of T-cell reconstitution after alpha-beta-depleted transplantation in children. Unique molecular identifiers were incorporated into the prepared TCRbeta library. Using its own MiXCR run on the PCR reads, TCRdb lists one record per CDR3 protein. The table has about 300,000 distinct CDR3 sequences, over 9% seen once; the top ten hold approximately 7.6%. Sequenced here: PBMCs, sampled before TCRalphabeta/CD19-depleted stem cell transplant. These receptors originate from a boy under two years old with acute myeloid leukemia, due to receive a stem cell transplant.

This clonotype came up a few times. The rearrangement links TRBV7-9 to TRBJ2-1, with 7 bases matching TRBD2. CDR3 size: 16 residues. The germline CDR1 and CDR2 sequences are SEHNR and FQNEAQ (reference sequence). V lost 2 bases to trimming and J lost 0 bases; unmatched junction nucleotides: 4. CDR3 nucleotides: TGTGCCAGCAGCTTAATACTAGCGAGCTCCTACAATGAGCAGTTCTTC. Amino acids: CASSLILASSYNEQFF.

This clonotype was observed at least ten times. This sequence joins TRBV9 and TRBJ2-7, with D maybe TRBD2 (6 bases). The V end lost 0 bases, the J end lost 2 bases, and 12 bases lay between the germline ends. Germline V CDR1 and CDR2: SGDLS, YYNGEE. This CDR3 region has 15 residues. CDR3 nucleotides: TGTGCCAGCAGCGTAGACCCCGGGACTCCCTACGAGCAGTACTTC. It translates to CASSVDPGTPYEQYF. The full variable domain, its missing parts supplied by reference TRBV9 and TRBJ2-7, is DSGVTQTPKHLITATGQRVTLRCSPRSGDLSVYWYQQSLDQGLQFLIQYYNGEERAKGNILERFSAQQFPDLHSELNLSSLELGDSALYFCASSVDPGTPYEQYFGPGTRLTVT.

This clonotype was counted at least ten times. This chain joins TRBV6-2 or TRBV6-3 and TRBJ2-3; D uncertain. V lost 8 bases and J lost 2, with 11 bases in between. Per the germline V gene, CDR1 is MNHEY and CDR2 is SVGEGT. The CDR3 contains 13 residues. The DNA for the CDR3 is TGTGCCAGCGAAGAGAGACCCACAGATACGCAGTATTTT. Protein: CASEERPTDTQYF.

This clonotype was counted at least ten times. The chain employs TRBV7-8 and TRBJ2-3; D possibly matches TRBD1 or TRBD2 (5 bases each). This CDR3 has 16 residues. Germline V gives CDR1 SGHVS, CDR2 FQNEAQ. Deletions cut 2 bases from V and 2 bases from J, with 14 bases between. As DNA, the CDR3 is TGTGCCAGCAGCTTAAGAGGGGTTTCCTCCACAGATACGCAGTATTTT. Protein: CASSLRGVSSTDTQYF. Supplemented by reference TRBV7-8 and TRBJ2-3, the full variable domain reads GAGVSQSPRYKVAKRGQDVALRCDPISGHVSLFWYQQALGQGPEFLTYFQNEAQLDKSGLPSDRFFAERPEGSVSTLKIQRTQQEDSAVYLCASSLRGVSSTDTQYFGPGTRLTVL.

This clonotype has a handful of counts. V and J are TRBV20-1 and TRBJ2-5; 13 positions match TRBD2. J was trimmed by 4 bases and V by 1 base; bases with no gene match: 3. The CDR3 loop spans 15 amino acids. Germline CDR1 DFQATT, CDR2 SNEGSKA (reference sequence). CDR3: CSARGTSGSLETQYF. In nucleotides, the CDR3 is TGCAGTGCTAGAGGGACTAGCGGGAGTCTAGAGACCCAGTACTTC.

This clonotype was found many times. The J gene is TRBJ2-7, the V gene TRBV7-2; no definite D call. This CDR3 is 14 amino acids long. Germline CDR1 reads SGHTA; CDR2 reads FQGNSA. The germline V and J ends were trimmed by 1 base and 5 bases, with 12 bases remaining between them. CDR3 loop: CASSLGFVEDEQYF. The CDR3 bases are TGTGCCAGCAGCTTAGGGTTCGTCGAAGACGAGCAGTACTTC.

There are many counts of this clonotype. This chain connects TRBV5-6 to TRBJ2-2, with 8 bases lining up with TRBD2. The junction had 4 bases not matched to a gene; V was cut back by 2 bases and J by 7 bases. CDR1 is SGHDT and CDR2 is YYEEEE in the germline V gene. CDR3 length equals 14 residues. The CDR3 loop reads CASSFLAGLGELFF. The CDR3 DNA reads TGTGCCAGCAGCTTCCTAGCGGGTCTCGGGGAGCTGTTTTTT.

This clonotype was found many times. This chain connects TRBV19 to TRBJ2-1; possibly TRBD2 for D (6 bases). The CDR3 runs 15 residues. V gave up 6 bases and J gave up 1 base, with 13 bases separating them. Per the germline V gene, CDR1 is LNHDA and CDR2 is SQIVND (reference sequence). CDR3 in amino acids: CASRSGGGSYNEQFF. Written as DNA, the CDR3 is TGTGCCAGTAGGTCTGGTGGGGGGTCCTACAATGAGCAGTTCTTC.

With respect to this clonotype: A much larger clone lies a single base off, so this may be a read error. J is TRBJ2-5 and V is TRBV28; possible D gene TRBD1, 7 bases. CDR3 length equals 16 residues. Trimming stripped 5 bases from V and 2 bases from J, with 18 bases between. Germline assignment: CDR1 MDHEN and CDR2 SYDVKM. The CDR3 loop is CASSSHGAGGQETQYF. The CDR3 DNA reads TGTGCCAGCAGTAGCCATGGAGCAGGGGGGCAAGAGACCCAGTACTTC. Drawing the rest from reference TRBV28 and TRBJ2-5, the complete variable domain is DVKVTQSSRYLVKRTGEKVFLECVQDMDHENMFWYRQDPGLGLRLIYFSYDVKMKEKGDIPEGYSVSREKKERFSLILESASTNQTSMYLCASSSHGAGGQETQYFGPGTRLLVL.

This clonotype was detected many times. The gene calls are TRBV20-1 and TRBJ2-3, with D unresolved. Trimming left V 0 bases short and J 12 bases short, with 7 bases between. Looked up from germline, CDR1 is DFQATT and CDR2 is SNEGSKA (reference sequence). This CDR3 contains 10 residues. CDR3 in DNA: TGCAGTGCTAGAGACCTCCCCCAGTATTTT. This translates into CSARDLPQYF.

This clonotype was observed a few times. The chain joins TRBV11-2 to TRBJ2-1; D may be TRBD2 (6 bases). The CDR3 sequence is 16 residues long. Germline CDR1 is SGHAT and CDR2 is FQNNGV. Between the trimmed V and J ends, which lost 6 bases and 7 bases, there was a span of 22 bases. For the CDR3, the DNA is TGTGCCAGCAGATATTATGGGGGGAGTTTGTGGAATGAGCAGTTCTTC. It encodes CASRYYGGSLWNEQFF.

The chain links TRBV11-2 to TRBJ2-4; D is tentatively TRBD1 or TRBD2 (5 bases each). Germline V gene lookup returns CDR1 SGHAT and CDR2 FQNNGV. CDR3 length: 21 amino acids. Between the trimmed V and J ends, which lost 5 bases and 1 base, there was a span of 30 bases. CDR3 nucleotide sequence: TGTGCCAGCAGCGCAACTCTTCAAGGGGTTAGTGGGGGAAAGGCCAAAAACATTCAGTACTTC. Amino acid sequence: CASSATLQGVSGGKAKNIQYF.

In its sample, this clonotype was seen many times. CDR3 in DNA: TGTGCCAGCAGTTTTTTTAGCGGGGGCCGCTACAATGAGCAGTTCTTC. This gives the protein CASSFFSGGRYNEQFF. The chain has TRBV12-3 or TRBV12-4 and TRBJ2-1; 9 bases line up with TRBD2. V dropped 3 bases and J dropped 3; count of bases not matched to a gene: 6. This CDR3 comprises 16 residues.

This clonotype was detected ten times or more. V and J are TRBV28 and TRBJ2-1; D is unresolved. This CDR3 region has 14 residues. V shed 3 bases and J shed 0 bases, with 6 bases lying between them. Germline V lookup: CDR1 MDHEN, CDR2 SYDVKM. CDR3 in amino acids: CASSLPTSYNEQFF. CDR3 DNA: TGTGCCAGCAGTTTGCCCACCTCCTACAATGAGCAGTTCTTC.

This clonotype appeared many times. The chain carries TRBV28 and TRBJ2-5; D not certain. The germline V gene encodes CDR1 MDHEN and CDR2 SYDVKM. Trimming pared 4 bases from V and 5 bases from J, leaving 17 bases between. The CDR3 has 15 residues. The CDR3 nucleotides are TGTGCCAGCAGTTCCTCCCCGCGAGCCTCGGAGACCCAGTACTTC. Translation gives CASSSSPRASETQYF.

A few counts support this clonotype. The gene calls are TRBV7-3 and TRBJ2-1; the D gene is possibly TRBD2 (6 bases). V lost 2 bases and J lost 8, with 16 bases in between. The CDR3 covers 15 residues. CDR1 SGHTA and CDR2 FQGTGA come from the germline V gene. The chain's CDR3 is CASSLSGEGAYEQFF. DNA for the CDR3: TGTGCCAGCAGCTTATCGGGAGAAGGGGCGTATGAGCAGTTCTTC.

This clonotype was seen at least ten times. V usage is TRBV7-9 and J usage is TRBJ2-7; 8 bases agree with TRBD1. The CDR3 is 13 amino acids. Germline values: CDR1 SEHNR, CDR2 FQNEAQ (reference sequence). The junction had 3 bases not matched to a gene; V was cut back by 5 bases and J by 3 bases. CDR3 loop: CASSGQGSYEQYF. The CDR3 coding sequence is TGTGCCAGCAGCGGACAGGGCAGCTACGAGCAGTACTTC.

This sequence joins TRBV5-6 and TRBJ2-7; 7 bases are shared with TRBD2. CDR3 length: 16 residues. Germline V gene data show CDR1 as SGHDT and CDR2 as YYEEEE. V was pared by 4 bases and J by 1 base, with 11 bases of the junction left unmatched. The chain's CDR3 is CASSPGLSGFSYEQYF. The CDR3 DNA follows: TGTGCCAGCAGCCCCGGGCTTAGCGGGTTTTCCTACGAGCAGTACTTC.

This clonotype was counted many times. The chain links TRBV7-3 to TRBJ2-2, with unresolved D. This CDR3 comprises 14 residues. Germline CDR1 reads SGHTA; CDR2 reads FQGTGA. V lost 8 bases, J lost 2 bases, and 12 bases lay in between. The CDR3 DNA reads as TGTGCCAGCTCCTGGCAGGCCAACACCGGGGAGCTGTTTTTT. Translated: CASSWQANTGELFF.

This clonotype was detected many times. The CDR3: CASSYLGHPTDTQYF. As DNA, the CDR3 is TGTGCCAGCAGTTACCTGGGGCACCCCACAGATACGCAGTATTTT. This chain joins TRBV6-2 or TRBV6-3 and TRBJ2-3; weak D call: TRBD1 (5 bases). V lost 2 bases and J lost 2, with 11 bases in between. The germline V gene encodes CDR1 MNHEY and CDR2 SVGEGT. The CDR3 sequence is 15 residues long.

This clonotype was seen many times. The chain employs TRBV29-1 and TRBJ2-7; a weak D match, TRBD1 (6 bases). Germline values: CDR1 SQVTM, CDR2 ANQGSEA. The V gene lost 0 bases and the J gene lost 6 bases, with 9 bases spanning the gap. This CDR3 has 12 amino acids. In nucleotides, the CDR3 is TGCAGCGTTGAAGAGGGACAATTCGAGCAGTACTTC. It encodes CSVEEGQFEQYF.

The chain has TRBV7-3 and TRBJ2-2; TRBD2 aligns across 11 bases. The germline CDR1 and CDR2 sequences are SGHTA and FQGTGA. The V segment lost 6 bases and the J segment 0 bases; nucleotides outside the gene matches: 6. This CDR3 has 17 amino acids. CDR3 protein: CASRRLAGSSNTGELFF. DNA of the CDR3: TGTGCCAGCAGGAGACTAGCGGGGTCCTCGAACACCGGGGAGCTGTTTTTT.

This clonotype occurred many times. The rearrangement uses TRBV2 and TRBJ2-2; D is unclear. The CDR3 spans 13 residues. The V and J ends lost 6 bases and 5 bases respectively, with 10 bases between them. The germline V gene has CDR1 SNHLY and CDR2 FYNNEI. The CDR3: CASRVRVTGELFF. CDR3 DNA sequence: TGTGCCAGCAGGGTCCGGGTGACCGGGGAGCTGTTTTTT.

As to this clonotype: Given a much more abundant clone one base away, this may be a read error. The rearrangement joins TRBV8-2 to TRBJ2-1; the listed D gene, TRBD2, was not tested against the DNA. TRBV8-2 has pseudogene status. The CDR3 spans 19 residues. CDR3: CGSSLSELAGVILGNEQFF. CDR3 nucleotides: TGTGGCAGCAGTTTATCAGAACTAGCGGGAGTAATCCTTGGCAATGAGCAGTTCTTC.

There are many counts of this clonotype. The CDR3 coding sequence is TGCAGTGCCTCGAACAGGGGCTATCAAGAGACCCAGTACTTC. It is translated as CSASNRGYQETQYF. The V and J genes are TRBV20-1 and TRBJ2-5; 7 bases agree with TRBD1. From germline, CDR1 is DFQATT and CDR2 SNEGSKA (reference sequence). Losses at the gene ends were 6 bases for V and 2 bases for J; bases not matched to a gene: 9. The CDR3 has 14 residues.

This clonotype was seen repeatedly, ten times or more. The chain carries TRBV10-3 and TRBJ2-7; 8 bases map to TRBD1. The length of the CDR3 is 13 residues. V was clipped by 5 bases and J by 2 bases; unmatched bases: 2. Germline CDR1 reads ENHRY; CDR2 reads SYGVKD. The CDR3 sequence is CAISRQGPYEQYF. CDR3 sequence (DNA): TGTGCCATCAGTCGACAGGGGCCCTACGAGCAGTACTTC.

CDR3 region: CSVVTLRLVGYNEQFF. The CDR3 region has the DNA TGCAGCGTTGTAACACTTCGACTAGTTGGCTACAATGAGCAGTTCTTC. The V gene is TRBV29-1, the J gene TRBJ2-1; perhaps TRBD2 as D (6 bases). Trimming left V 4 bases short and J 3 bases short, with 19 bases between. CDR3 size: 16 residues. Looked up from germline, CDR1 is SQVTM and CDR2 is ANQGSEA.

The sample holds a few counts of this clonotype. V gene TRBV28 combines with J gene TRBJ2-5; 9 bases line up with TRBD1. In germline, CDR1 is MDHEN, CDR2 SYDVKM. Germline trimming cut 6 bases from V and 7 bases from J; bases unmatched to any gene: 9. This CDR3 is 14 amino acids long. The CDR3 DNA reads TGTGCCAGCAGGGCTACAGGGGGCAAGAGGACCCAGTACTTC. This gives the protein CASRATGGKRTQYF.